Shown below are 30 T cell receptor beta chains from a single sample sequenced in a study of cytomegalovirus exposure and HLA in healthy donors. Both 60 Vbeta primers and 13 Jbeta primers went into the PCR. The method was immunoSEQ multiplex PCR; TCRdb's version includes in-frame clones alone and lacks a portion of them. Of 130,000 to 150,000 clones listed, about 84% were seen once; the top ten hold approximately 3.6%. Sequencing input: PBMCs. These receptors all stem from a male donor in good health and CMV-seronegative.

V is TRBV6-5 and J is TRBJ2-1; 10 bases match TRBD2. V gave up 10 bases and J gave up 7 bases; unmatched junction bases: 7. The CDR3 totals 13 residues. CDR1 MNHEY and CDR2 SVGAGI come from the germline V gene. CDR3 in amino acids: CATRLAGVNEQFF. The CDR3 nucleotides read TGTGCCACTCGACTAGCGGGTGTGAATGAGCAGTTCTTC.

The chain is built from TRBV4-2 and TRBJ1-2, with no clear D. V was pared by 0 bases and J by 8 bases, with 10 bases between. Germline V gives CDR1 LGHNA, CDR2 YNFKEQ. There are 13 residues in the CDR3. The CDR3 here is CASSQDEGTGYTF. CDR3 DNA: TGTGCCAGCAGCCAAGACGAGGGTACGGGCTACACCTTC.

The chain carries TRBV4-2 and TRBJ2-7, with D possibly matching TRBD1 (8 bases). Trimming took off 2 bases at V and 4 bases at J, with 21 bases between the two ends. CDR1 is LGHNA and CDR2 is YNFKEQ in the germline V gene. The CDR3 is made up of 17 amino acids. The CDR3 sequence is CASSQRQTGEGGYEQYF. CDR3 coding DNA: TGTGCCAGCAGCCAACGCCAGACAGGGGAGGGTGGTTACGAGCAGTACTTC.

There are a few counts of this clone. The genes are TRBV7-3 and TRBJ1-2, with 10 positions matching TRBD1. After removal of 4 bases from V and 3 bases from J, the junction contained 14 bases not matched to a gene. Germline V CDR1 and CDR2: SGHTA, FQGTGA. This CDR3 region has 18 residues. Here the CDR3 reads CASSSEPAPDRGDYGYTF. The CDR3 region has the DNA TGTGCCAGCAGCTCAGAACCGGCTCCGGACAGGGGGGACTATGGCTACACCTTC.

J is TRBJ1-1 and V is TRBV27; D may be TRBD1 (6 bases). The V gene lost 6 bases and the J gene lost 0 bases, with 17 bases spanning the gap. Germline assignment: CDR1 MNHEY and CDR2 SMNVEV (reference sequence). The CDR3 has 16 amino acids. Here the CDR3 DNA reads TGTGCCAGCAGCTCAAACAGGGTCGTCATGAACACTGAAGCTTTCTTT. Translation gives CASSSNRVVMNTEAFF.

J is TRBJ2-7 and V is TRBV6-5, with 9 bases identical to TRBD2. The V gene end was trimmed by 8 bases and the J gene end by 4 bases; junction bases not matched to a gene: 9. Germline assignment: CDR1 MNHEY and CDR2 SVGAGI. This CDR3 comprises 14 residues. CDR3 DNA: TGTGCCAGCCTCTTAGCGGGAGACTGGTACGAGCAGTACTTC. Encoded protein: CASLLAGDWYEQYF.

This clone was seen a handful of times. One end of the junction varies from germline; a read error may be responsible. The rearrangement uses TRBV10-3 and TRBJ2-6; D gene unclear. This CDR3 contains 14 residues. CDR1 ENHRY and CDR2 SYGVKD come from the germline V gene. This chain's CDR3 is CASSVYSGANVLTF. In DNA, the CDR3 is TGTGCCAGCAGTGTCTACTCTGGGGCCAACGTCCTGACTTTC.

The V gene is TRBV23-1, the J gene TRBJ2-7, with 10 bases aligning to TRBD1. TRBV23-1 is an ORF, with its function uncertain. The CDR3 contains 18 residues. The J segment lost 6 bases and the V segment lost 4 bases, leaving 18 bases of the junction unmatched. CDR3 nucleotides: TGCGCCAGCAGTCCCAAAGTGGGGACAGGGGCCCGACCGACCGAGCAGTACTTC. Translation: CASSPKVGTGARPTEQYF.

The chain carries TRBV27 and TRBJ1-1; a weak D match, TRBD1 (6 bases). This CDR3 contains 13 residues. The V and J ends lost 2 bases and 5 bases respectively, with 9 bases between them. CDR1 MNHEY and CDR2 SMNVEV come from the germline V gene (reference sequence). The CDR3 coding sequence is TGTGCCAGCAGTTTACTCAGGGGTACTGAAGCTTTCTTT. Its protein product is CASSLLRGTEAFF.

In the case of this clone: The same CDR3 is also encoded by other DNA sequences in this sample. CDR3 region: CASSFLEQGEAFF. For the CDR3, the DNA is TGTGCCAGCAGTTTCCTCGAACAGGGTGAGGCTTTCTTT. The chain employs TRBV6-5 and TRBJ1-1, with D tentatively TRBD1 (6 bases). This CDR3 comprises 13 residues. Between the trimmed V and J ends, which lost 4 bases and 11 bases, there was a span of 17 bases. CDR1 is MNHEY and CDR2 is SVGAGI in the germline V gene.

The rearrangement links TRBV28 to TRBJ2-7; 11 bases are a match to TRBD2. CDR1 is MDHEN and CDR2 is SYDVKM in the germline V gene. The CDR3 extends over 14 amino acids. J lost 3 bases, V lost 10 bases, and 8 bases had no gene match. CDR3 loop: CATTVAGGNYEQYF. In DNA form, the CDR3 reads TGTGCCACCACAGTAGCGGGAGGGAACTACGAGCAGTACTTC.

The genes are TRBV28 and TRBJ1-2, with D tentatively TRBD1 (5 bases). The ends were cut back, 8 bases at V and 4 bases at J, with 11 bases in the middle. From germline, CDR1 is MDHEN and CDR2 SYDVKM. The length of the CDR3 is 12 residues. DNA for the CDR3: TGTGCCAGCTGGGGGGGAAGCTATGGCTACACCTTC. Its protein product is CASWGGSYGYTF.

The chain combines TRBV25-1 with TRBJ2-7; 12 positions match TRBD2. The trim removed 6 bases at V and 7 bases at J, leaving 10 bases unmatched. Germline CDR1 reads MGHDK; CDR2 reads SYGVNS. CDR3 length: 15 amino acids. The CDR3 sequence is CASSDSSGGAVEQYF. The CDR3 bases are TGTGCCAGCAGCGATTCTAGCGGGGGGGCGGTAGAGCAGTACTTC.

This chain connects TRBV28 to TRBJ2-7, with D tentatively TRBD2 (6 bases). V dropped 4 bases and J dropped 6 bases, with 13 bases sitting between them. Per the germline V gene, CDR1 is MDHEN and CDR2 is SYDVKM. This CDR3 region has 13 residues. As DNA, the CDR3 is TGTGCCAGCAGTTGGGGCTCGGGGGTCGAGCAGTACTTC. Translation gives CASSWGSGVEQYF.

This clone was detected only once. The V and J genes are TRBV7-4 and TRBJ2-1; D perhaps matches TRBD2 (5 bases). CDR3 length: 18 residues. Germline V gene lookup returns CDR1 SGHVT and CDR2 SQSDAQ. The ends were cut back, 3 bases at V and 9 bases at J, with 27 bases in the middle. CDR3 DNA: TGTGCCAGCAGCTTTTGTAGGCTAGCCAAGGGCACAAGTGGTGAGCAGTTCTTC. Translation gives CASSFCRLAKGTSGEQFF.

Here the CDR3 DNA reads TGTGCCAGCAGCTCCCATTCGGGGGGGGAAGGGTATGGCTACACCTTC. It codes for CASSSHSGGEGYGYTF. The rearrangement joins TRBV27 to TRBJ1-2, with D perhaps TRBD1 (5 bases). There are 16 residues in the CDR3. Germline V CDR1 and CDR2: MNHEY, SMNVEV (reference sequence). Deletions cut 6 bases from V and 5 bases from J, with 22 bases between.

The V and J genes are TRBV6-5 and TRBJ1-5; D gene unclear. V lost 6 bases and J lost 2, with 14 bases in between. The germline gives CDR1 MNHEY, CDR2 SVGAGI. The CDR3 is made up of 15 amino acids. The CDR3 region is CASRIKPSGNQPQHF. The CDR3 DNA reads TGTGCCAGCAGGATAAAACCCTCGGGCAATCAGCCCCAGCATTTT.

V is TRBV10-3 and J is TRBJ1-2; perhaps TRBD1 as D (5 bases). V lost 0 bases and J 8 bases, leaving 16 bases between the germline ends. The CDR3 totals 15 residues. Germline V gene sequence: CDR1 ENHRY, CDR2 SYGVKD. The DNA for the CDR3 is TGTGCCATCAGTGAGTCGATGCAGGGTGGGGTAGGCTACACCTTC. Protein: CAISESMQGGVGYTF.

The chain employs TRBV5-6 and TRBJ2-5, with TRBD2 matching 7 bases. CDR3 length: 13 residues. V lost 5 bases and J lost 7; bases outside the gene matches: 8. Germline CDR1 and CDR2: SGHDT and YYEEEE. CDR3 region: CASSPLAQRTQYF. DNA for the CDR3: TGTGCCAGCAGTCCACTAGCGCAACGGACCCAGTACTTC.

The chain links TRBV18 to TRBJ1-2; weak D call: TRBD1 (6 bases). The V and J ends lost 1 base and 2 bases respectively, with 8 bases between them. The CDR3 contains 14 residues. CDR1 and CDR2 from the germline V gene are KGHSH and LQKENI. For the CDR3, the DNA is TGTGCCAGCTCACCACAGGGGGACAACTATGGCTACACCTTC. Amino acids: CASSPQGDNYGYTF. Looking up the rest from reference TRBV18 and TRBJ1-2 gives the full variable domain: NAGVMQNPRHLVRRRGQEARLRCSPMKGHSHVYWYRQLPEEGLKFMVYLQKENIIDESGMPKERFSAEFPKEGPSILRIQQVVRGDSAAYFCASSPQGDNYGYTFGSGTRLTVV.

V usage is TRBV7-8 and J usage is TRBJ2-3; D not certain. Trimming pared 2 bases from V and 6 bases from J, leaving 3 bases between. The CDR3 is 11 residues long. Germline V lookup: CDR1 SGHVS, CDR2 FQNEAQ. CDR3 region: CASSLRDTQYF. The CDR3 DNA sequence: TGTGCCAGCAGCTTACGTGATACGCAGTATTTT.

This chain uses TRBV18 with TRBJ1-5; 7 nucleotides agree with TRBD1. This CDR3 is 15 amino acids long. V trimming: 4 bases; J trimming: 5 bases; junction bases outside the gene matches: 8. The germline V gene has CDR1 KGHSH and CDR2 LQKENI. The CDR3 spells CASSLDRQGDQPQHF. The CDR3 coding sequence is TGTGCCAGCTCACTAGACCGACAGGGTGATCAGCCCCAGCATTTT.

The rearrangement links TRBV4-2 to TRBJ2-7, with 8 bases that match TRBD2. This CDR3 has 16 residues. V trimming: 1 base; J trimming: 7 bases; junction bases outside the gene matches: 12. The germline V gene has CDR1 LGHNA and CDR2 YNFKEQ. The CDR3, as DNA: TGTGCCAGCAGCCAAGCTACGCTAGCGGGTGGGCGGGAGCAGTACTTC. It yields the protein CASSQATLAGGREQYF.

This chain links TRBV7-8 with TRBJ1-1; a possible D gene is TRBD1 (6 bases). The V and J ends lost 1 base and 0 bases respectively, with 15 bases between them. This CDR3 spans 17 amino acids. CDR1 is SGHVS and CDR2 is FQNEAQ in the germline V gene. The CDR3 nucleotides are TGTGCCAGCAGCTTAGGAGGGGCAGGGGCCGTGAACACTGAAGCTTTCTTT. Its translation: CASSLGGAGAVNTEAFF.

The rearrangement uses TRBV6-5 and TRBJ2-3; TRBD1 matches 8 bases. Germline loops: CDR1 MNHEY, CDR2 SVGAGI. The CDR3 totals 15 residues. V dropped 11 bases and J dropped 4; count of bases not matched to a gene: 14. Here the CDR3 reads CAASGSGGTADTQYF. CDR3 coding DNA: TGTGCCGCGAGCGGATCAGGGGGCACAGCAGATACGCAGTATTTT.

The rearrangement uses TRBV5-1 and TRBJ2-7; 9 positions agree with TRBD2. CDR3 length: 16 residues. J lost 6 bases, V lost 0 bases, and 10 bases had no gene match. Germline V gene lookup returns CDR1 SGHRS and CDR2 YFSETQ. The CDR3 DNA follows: TGCGCCAGCAGCTTGGGGGTGCTAGCGGGAACTCGCGAGCAGTACTTC. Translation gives CASSLGVLAGTREQYF.

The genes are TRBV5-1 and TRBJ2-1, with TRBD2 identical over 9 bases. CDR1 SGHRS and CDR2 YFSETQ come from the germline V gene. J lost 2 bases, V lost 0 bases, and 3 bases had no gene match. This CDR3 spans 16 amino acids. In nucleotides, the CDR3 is TGCGCCAGCAGCTTGGTAGCGGGGGCAACCTACAATGAGCAGTTCTTC. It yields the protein CASSLVAGATYNEQFF.

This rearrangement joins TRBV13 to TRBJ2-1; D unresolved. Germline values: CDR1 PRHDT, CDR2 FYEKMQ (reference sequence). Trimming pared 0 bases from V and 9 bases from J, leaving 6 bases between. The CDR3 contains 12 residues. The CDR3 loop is CASSLGESEQFF. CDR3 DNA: TGTGCCAGCAGCTTAGGGGAGAGTGAGCAGTTCTTC.

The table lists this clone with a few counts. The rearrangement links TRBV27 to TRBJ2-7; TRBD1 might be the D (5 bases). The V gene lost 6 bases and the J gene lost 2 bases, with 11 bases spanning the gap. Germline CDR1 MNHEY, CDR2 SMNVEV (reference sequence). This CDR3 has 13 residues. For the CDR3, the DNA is TGTGCCAGCAGCCCCGCCAGGGCCTACGAGCAGTACTTC. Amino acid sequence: CASSPARAYEQYF.

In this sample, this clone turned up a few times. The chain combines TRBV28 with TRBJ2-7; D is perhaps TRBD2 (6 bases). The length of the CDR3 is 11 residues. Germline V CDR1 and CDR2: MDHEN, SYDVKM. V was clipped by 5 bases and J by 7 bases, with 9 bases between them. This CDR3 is CASSLEGEQYF. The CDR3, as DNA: TGTGCCAGCAGTCTGGAGGGGGAGCAGTACTTC.